The T cell receptor (beta chain) described here comes from a study of cytomegalovirus exposure and HLA in healthy donors. This CDR3 region has 16 residues. Trimming stripped 4 bases from V and 0 bases from J, with 13 bases between. Germline V CDR1 and CDR2: SGHAT, FQNNGV. 60 Vbeta and 13 Jbeta primers were used in PCR. Produced via immunoSEQ multiplex PCR; TCRdb's table is partial and in-frame only. This table holds 150,000 or so clones, approximately 80% found once. This clone was observed a few times. Sequencing was carried out using PBMCs. This TCR came from a woman aged 40 to 55 in good health and CMV-seronegative. The chain links TRBV11-2 to TRBJ2-1; D is unclear. The DNA of the CDR3 is TGTGCCAGCAGCTCCCGGTCCTGGAGCTCCTACAATGAGCAGTTCTTC. Amino acid sequence: CASSSRSWSSYNEQFF.